A selection of T cell receptor beta chains follows, all from one sample in a study of shared clonotypes between healthy human individuals. The repertoire was sequenced with immunoSEQ multiplex PCR; TCRdb's copy has only in-frame clones and lacks some. This table has about 2 million clones, 85% to 95% appearing once. Sequenced input: naive CD8+ T cells sorted from blood. All receptors come from a man younger than 30 in good health. Each CDR3 is given with its conserved first and last residue.

v_gene	j_gene	CDR3aa
TRBV5-1	TRBJ2-3	CASSATTSGTDTQYF
TRBV7-9	TRBJ2-1	CASSARQGKVLSYNEQFF
TRBV27	TRBJ1-5	CASSPDSSNQPQHF
TRBV11-2	TRBJ2-5	CASRFTGGGVQETQYF
TRBV6-5	TRBJ2-7	CASSPLAGVVYEQYF
TRBV5-1	TRBJ2-7	CASSPGGPTYEQYF
TRBV7-9	TRBJ2-1	CASSTNRGGPGNEQFF
TRBV30	TRBJ2-4	CAWSGWAGENIQYF
TRBV4-3	TRBJ2-5	CASSQEELAGDQETQYF
TRBV10-3	TRBJ2-5	CAISDATVRQETQYF
TRBV19	TRBJ1-4	CASLSSDNEKLFF
TRBV7-9	TRBJ2-1	CASSLGGDEQFF
TRBV7-6	TRBJ2-7	CASSDRGLAGAEQYF
TRBV27	TRBJ2-1	CASSLGLGVYNEQFF
TRBV27	TRBJ2-3	CASSSVGVTSTDTQYF
TRBV5-6	TRBJ2-2	CASRGGTGELFF
TRBV27	TRBJ2-3	CASRGLISSTDTQYF
TRBV4-3	TRBJ2-1	CASSPAGTSGRNEQFF
TRBV27	TRBJ1-5	CASSPWGASNQPQHF
TRBV15	TRBJ2-5	CATARLAGGIQETQYF
TRBV4-3	TRBJ1-2	CASSQGRTGALNYGYTF
TRBV5-6	TRBJ1-6	CASSSGTGNSPLHF
TRBV9	TRBJ1-2	CASSVEDSLLYGYTF
TRBV7-9	TRBJ1-6	CASSLGAGGSPLHF
TRBV19	TRBJ2-7	CASSFFRGLDYEQYF
TRBV7-6	TRBJ1-4	CASSSGQGASREKLFF
TRBV6-5	TRBJ2-7	CASSYGGQTTYEQYF
TRBV27	TRBJ2-2	CASSLRETGYTGELFF
TRBV4-1	TRBJ1-2	CASSQGNSGYTF
TRBV19	TRBJ2-2	CASSPGTGFGELFF
TRBV29-1	TRBJ2-5	CSVIYSGSGETQYF
TRBV28	TRBJ2-7	CASNQSGTGTYEQYF
TRBV28	TRBJ2-7	CASSPRTGTYEQYF
TRBV4-1	TRBJ1-5	CASSQDWQGRDQPQHF
TRBV11-2	TRBJ2-7	CASSSSNQWNEQYF
TRBV7-9	TRBJ1-1	CASSLPAGEVSTEAFF
TRBV4-3	TRBJ2-1	CASSQALGLGYNEQFF
TRBV2	TRBJ2-1	CASSDSRHNEQFF
TRBV15	TRBJ2-2	CATRALAEYTGELFF
TRBV9	TRBJ2-3	CASSPFAGGVDTQYF
TRBV4-1	TRBJ1-5	CASSQEFADRGRQPQHF
TRBV11-2	TRBJ2-7	CASSWTGELYEQYF
TRBV5-6	TRBJ1-1	CASSLEGFTEAFF
TRBV7-9	TRBJ2-7	CASMASYEQYF
TRBV28	TRBJ1-2	CASSFPTRTGSYGYTF
TRBV6-1	TRBJ1-1	CASSGTAAEAFF
TRBV7-9	TRBJ1-1	CASSGLGPETEAFF
TRBV25-1	TRBJ2-7	CASSAGTGPYEQYF
TRBV9	TRBJ2-6	CASSVWAADTGANVLTF
TRBV10-3	TRBJ2-2	CAISNPLSGEGSGELFF
TRBV4-3	TRBJ1-2	CASSQDRGNYGYTF
TRBV27	TRBJ1-6	CASSYHRGPNSPLHF
TRBV7-2	TRBJ2-7	CASSLPRQGVSYEQYF